Presented here are 27 T cell receptor beta chains from one specimen sequenced in a study of T cell responses to AZD1222 COVID-19 vaccine. Assay: immunoSEQ multiplex PCR; the TCRdb copy retains only in-frame clones and omits some. The repertoire holds 150,000 to 200,000 clones, with 94% as singletons. Here the sequenced sample was peripheral blood, taken 28 days after the second AZD1222 dose. All receptors come from an adult who received the AZD1222 COVID-19 vaccine.

The chain combines TRBV13 with TRBJ1-6; D call uncertain. The germline CDR1 and CDR2 sequences are PRHDT and FYEKMQ (reference sequence). This CDR3 contains 12 residues. The V and J ends lost 5 bases and 7 bases respectively, with 6 bases between them. The CDR3 DNA sequence: TGTGCCAGCAGCCGGACGAATTCACCCCTCCACTTT. It translates to CASSRTNSPLHF.

The chain uses TRBV18 and TRBJ1-4; D is unclear. From germline, CDR1 is KGHSH and CDR2 LQKENI. V shed 5 bases and J shed 3 bases, with 7 bases lying between them. The CDR3 sequence is 13 residues long. The CDR3 sequence: CASSEHANEKLFF. For the CDR3, the DNA is TGTGCCAGCTCAGAACACGCTAATGAAAAACTGTTTTTT.

The genes are TRBV20-1 and TRBJ2-5, with unresolved D. The CDR3 runs 12 residues. CDR1 DFQATT and CDR2 SNEGSKA come from the germline V gene (reference sequence). V was clipped by 3 bases and J by 0 bases, with 5 bases between them. Here the CDR3 reads CSASTDQETQYF. The CDR3 DNA is TGCAGTGCTAGTACAGACCAAGAGACCCAGTACTTC.

The V gene is TRBV7-9, the J gene TRBJ2-2, with 9 bases fitting TRBD1. Germline CDR1 reads SEHNR; CDR2 reads FQNEAQ (reference sequence). This CDR3 has 16 residues. V was pared by 5 bases and J by 4 bases, with 8 bases of the junction left unmatched. DNA of the CDR3: TGTGCCAGCAGCGCCTACACAGGGGGCATCACCGGGGAGCTGTTTTTT. This encodes CASSAYTGGITGELFF.

The CDR3 loop reads CASSLTGYNEQFF. CDR3 DNA: TGCGCCAGCAGCTTGACAGGGTACAATGAGCAGTTCTTC. The rearrangement links TRBV5-1 to TRBJ2-1; TRBD1 might be the D (6 bases). The ends were cut back, 1 base at V and 4 bases at J, with 6 bases in the middle. CDR1 is SGHRS and CDR2 is YFSETQ in the germline V gene. This CDR3 comprises 13 residues.

This clone was counted only a few times. The chain combines TRBV5-1 with TRBJ2-6; 8 nucleotides match TRBD1. Germline lookup yields CDR1 SGHRS and CDR2 YFSETQ. The CDR3 is 16 amino acids. Trimming took 5 bases from V and 0 from J; bases not matched to a gene: 4. The CDR3 region is CASSSGGTSGANVLTF. The CDR3 DNA is TGCGCCAGCAGTTCAGGGGGCACCTCTGGGGCCAACGTCCTGACTTTC. The entire variable domain, with the rest obtained from reference TRBV5-1 and TRBJ2-6, is as follows: KAGVTQTPRYLIKTRGQQVTLSCSPISGHRSVSWYQQTPGQGLQFLFEYFSETQRNKGNFPGRFSGRQFSNSRSEMNVSTLELGDSALYLCASSSGGTSGANVLTFGAGSRLTVL.

The J gene is TRBJ2-7, the V gene TRBV28; 9 bases line up with TRBD1. Germline lookup yields CDR1 MDHEN and CDR2 SYDVKM. This CDR3 has 16 residues. The V segment lost 7 bases and the J segment 5 bases; nucleotides outside the gene matches: 15. CDR3 loop: CASKPPRDRVLNEQYF. The CDR3 nucleotides are TGTGCCAGCAAACCCCCCCGGGACAGGGTTTTGAACGAGCAGTACTTC.

The chain combines TRBV28 with TRBJ2-7; D may correspond to TRBD1 or TRBD2 (5 bases each). The ends were cut back, 4 bases at V and 4 bases at J, with 17 bases in the middle. CDR3 size: 15 residues. Germline V gene sequence: CDR1 MDHEN, CDR2 SYDVKM. The CDR3 bases are TGTGCCAGCAGTTCCCCGACCGGGGCCAAATACGAGCAGTACTTC. Translating gives CASSSPTGAKYEQYF.

Here the CDR3 DNA reads TGTGCCAGCAGCCATCGGCGTCTCACCTACAATGAGCAGTTCTTC. This gives the protein CASSHRRLTYNEQFF. The rearrangement joins TRBV3-1 (or the pseudogene TRBV3-2) to TRBJ2-1; D uncertain. V dropped 3 bases and J dropped 2 bases, with 11 bases sitting between them. This CDR3 has 15 residues. Looked up from germline, CDR1 is LGHDT and CDR2 is YNNKEL (reference sequence).

Notes on this clone: The same CDR3 arises from other DNA sequences in this sample as well. The gene calls are TRBV18 and TRBJ1-5; no clear D gene. Germline assignment: CDR1 KGHSH and CDR2 LQKENI. Trimming stripped 2 bases from V and 4 bases from J, with 6 bases between. The CDR3 sequence is 13 residues long. CDR3 DNA: TGTGCCAGCTCACCAGGGGAGAATCAGCCCCAGCATTTT. The encoded protein is CASSPGENQPQHF.

The chain uses TRBV21-1 and TRBJ1-5. TRBV21-1 has pseudogene status. The CDR3 has 19 residues. CDR3 sequence reads: CASSKSRQGTTDSNQPQHF. DNA for the CDR3: TGTGCCAGCAGCAAAAGCCGGCAGGGGACTACGGATAGCAATCAGCCCCAGCATTTT.

The chain uses TRBV7-9 and TRBJ1-1; D not resolved. The CDR3 runs to 15 residues. The V gene's germline CDR1 is SEHNR and CDR2 FQNEAQ (reference sequence). Deletions cut 1 base from V and 1 base from J, with 10 bases between. CDR3 amino acids: CASSLVFEGNTEAFF. The CDR3 DNA follows: TGTGCCAGCAGCTTAGTTTTCGAAGGGAACACTGAAGCTTTCTTT.

The rearrangement uses TRBV18 and TRBJ2-7; D is unresolved. The CDR3 consists of 13 residues. V shed 1 base and J shed 4 bases, with 8 bases lying between them. Germline V CDR1 and CDR2: KGHSH, LQKENI. Written as DNA, the CDR3 is TGTGCCAGCTCACCACAAGTCGGATACGAGCAGTACTTC. It codes for CASSPQVGYEQYF.

The rearrangement joins TRBV5-6 to TRBJ1-3; no clear D gene. V was pared by 0 bases and J by 0 bases, with 10 bases between. The CDR3 is 16 residues long. Germline CDR1 reads SGHDT; CDR2 reads YYEEEE. The CDR3 reads CASSLAGQDSGNTIYF. The CDR3, as DNA: TGTGCCAGCAGCTTGGCCGGGCAGGACTCTGGAAACACCATATATTTT.

This chain uses TRBV3-1 (or the pseudogene TRBV3-2) with TRBJ1-2, with TRBD1 matching over 11 bases. The germline V gene encodes CDR1 LGHDT and CDR2 YNNKEL (reference sequence). CDR3 length: 17 amino acids. Germline trimming cut 2 bases from V and 7 bases from J; bases unmatched to any gene: 12. The chain's CDR3 is CASSQYLPGTGGVGYTF. In nucleotides, the CDR3 is TGTGCCAGCAGCCAATATCTCCCCGGGACAGGGGGGGTTGGCTACACCTTC.

The chain employs TRBV4-2 and TRBJ1-2, with a possible D match to TRBD1 (5 bases). The germline V and J ends were trimmed by 8 bases and 8 bases, with 18 bases remaining between them. CDR1 is LGHNA and CDR2 is YNFKEQ in the germline V gene. CDR3 length: 13 residues. The CDR3 here is CASAPTVRGGYTF. CDR3 nucleotide sequence: TGTGCCAGCGCCCCGACAGTCCGGGGCGGCTACACCTTC.

The chain is built from TRBV12-3 or TRBV12-4 and TRBJ2-3; TRBD2 matches at 9 bases. V gave up 4 bases and J gave up 12 bases; unmatched junction bases: 5. This CDR3 is built from 12 residues. CDR3 DNA: TGTGCCAGCAGTTGGACTAGCGAGGTTCAGTATTTT. Translation gives CASSWTSEVQYF.

The gene calls are TRBV15 and TRBJ2-7; no clear D gene. Trimming removed 1 base from V and 3 bases from J, with 7 bases in between. Germline V gene data show CDR1 as LNHNV and CDR2 as YYDKDF (reference sequence). The CDR3 has 13 amino acids. In DNA form, the CDR3 reads TGTGCCACCAGCAGAGTGGGGAACTACGAGCAGTACTTC. Amino acid sequence: CATSRVGNYEQYF.

The CDR3 nucleotides are TGTGCCAGCTCACCAGGTTCCGGGAATGGCTACACCTTC. Protein: CASSPGSGNGYTF. The chain carries TRBV18 and TRBJ1-2; D not certain. Germline V gene data show CDR1 as KGHSH and CDR2 as LQKENI. This CDR3 comprises 13 residues. The germline V and J ends were trimmed by 2 bases and 6 bases, with 10 bases remaining between them.

The rearrangement joins TRBV19 to TRBJ2-1; D is undetermined. V was clipped by 5 bases and J by 6 bases, with 20 bases between them. This CDR3 contains 16 residues. The germline CDR1 and CDR2 sequences are LNHDA and SQIVND (reference sequence). CDR3 nucleotide sequence: TGTGCCAGTAGTTCTGGCTCGAGCCGAACCAGCAATGAGCAGTTCTTC. This sequence encodes CASSSGSSRTSNEQFF.

This clone was counted only a few times. The chain couples TRBV7-6 to TRBJ1-1, with TRBD1 as a possible D gene (5 bases). Germline V gene data show CDR1 as SGHVS and CDR2 as FNYEAQ. With 3 bases removed from V and 1 base from J, the gap between germline ends came to 15 bases. The CDR3 consists of 16 residues. CDR3 DNA sequence: TGTGCCAGCAGCTTGTACGGTCGGGGCACGAACACTGAAGCTTTCTTT. Its translation: CASSLYGRGTNTEAFF.

The chain carries TRBV9 and TRBJ1-2; TRBD1 matches at 11 bases. Germline lookup yields CDR1 SGDLS and CDR2 YYNGEE. The CDR3 runs to 14 residues. J gave up 8 bases and V 4 bases, and 7 bases lay outside the gene matches. The CDR3 loop is CASSPLDRGPGYTF. CDR3 nucleotide sequence: TGTGCCAGCAGCCCACTGGACAGGGGGCCCGGCTACACCTTC.

The V call is TRBV7-2, the J call TRBJ2-2; D unresolved. The CDR3 totals 14 residues. The V end lost 5 bases, the J end lost 3 bases, and 10 bases lay between the germline ends. CDR1 is SGHTA, CDR2 FQGNSA, per germline. The DNA of the CDR3 is TGTGCCAGCAGCCCGCGGTCAGACACCGGGGAGCTGTTTTTT. Translating it yields CASSPRSDTGELFF.

V is TRBV27 and J is TRBJ1-4; 10 bases align to TRBD1. CDR3 length: 13 residues. Germline V CDR1 and CDR2: MNHEY, SMNVEV (reference sequence). V lost 5 bases, J lost 11 bases, and 5 bases stayed unmatched. The chain's CDR3 is CASSIRTGGKLFF. DNA for the CDR3: TGTGCCAGCAGTATACGGACAGGGGGGAAACTGTTTTTT.

The chain has TRBV7-9 and TRBJ2-5; 13 bases align to TRBD2. The CDR3 runs to 16 residues. Germline V gene data show CDR1 as SEHNR and CDR2 as FQNEAQ (reference sequence). V was clipped by 1 base and J by 4 bases; unmatched bases: 3. This CDR3 reads CASSLGTSGSLETQYF. CDR3 DNA: TGTGCCAGCAGCTTAGGGACTAGCGGGAGTCTAGAGACCCAGTACTTC.

This chain joins TRBV2 and TRBJ2-1; 8 nucleotides agree with TRBD2. The CDR3 sequence is 15 residues long. Germline V gene data show CDR1 as SNHLY and CDR2 as FYNNEI. V lost 5 bases and J lost 2; bases outside the gene matches: 5. The CDR3, as DNA: TGTGCCAGCAGTATAACTAGCGGAACCTACAATGAGCAGTTCTTC. This sequence encodes CASSITSGTYNEQFF.

The V gene is TRBV4-3, the J gene TRBJ1-4, with D unresolved. The CDR3 is 18 amino acids. V was cut by 1 base and J by 0 bases, with 15 bases left in between. Germline V CDR1 and CDR2: LGHNA, YSLEER. This CDR3 reads CASSQGPGRIATNEKLFF. In DNA form, the CDR3 reads TGCGCCAGCAGCCAAGGGCCTGGGCGGATCGCAACTAATGAAAAACTGTTTTTT.